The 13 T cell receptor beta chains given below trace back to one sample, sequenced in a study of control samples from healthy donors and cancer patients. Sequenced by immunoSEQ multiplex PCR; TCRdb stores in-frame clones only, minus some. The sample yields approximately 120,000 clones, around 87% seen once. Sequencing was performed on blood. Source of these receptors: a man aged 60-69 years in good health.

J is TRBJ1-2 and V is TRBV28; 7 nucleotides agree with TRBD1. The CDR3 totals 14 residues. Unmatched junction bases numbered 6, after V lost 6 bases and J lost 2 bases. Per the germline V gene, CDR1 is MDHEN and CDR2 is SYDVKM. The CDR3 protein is CASSRQGGNYGYTF. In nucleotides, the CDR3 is TGTGCCAGCAGCCGACAGGGAGGAAACTATGGCTACACCTTC.

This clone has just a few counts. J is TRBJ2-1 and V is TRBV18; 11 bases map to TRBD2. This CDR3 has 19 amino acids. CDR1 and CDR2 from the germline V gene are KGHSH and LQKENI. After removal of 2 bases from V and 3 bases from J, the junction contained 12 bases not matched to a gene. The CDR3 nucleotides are TGTGCCAGCTCACCAACATTAGCGGGGGGGATAAGGAACTACAATGAGCAGTTCTTC. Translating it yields CASSPTLAGGIRNYNEQFF.

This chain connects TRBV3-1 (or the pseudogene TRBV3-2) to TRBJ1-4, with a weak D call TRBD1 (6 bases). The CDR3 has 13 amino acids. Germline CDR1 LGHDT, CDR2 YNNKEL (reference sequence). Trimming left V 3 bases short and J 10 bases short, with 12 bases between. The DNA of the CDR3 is TGTGCCAGCAGCCAGGGGAGAGGGGGAAAACTGTTTTTT. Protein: CASSQGRGGKLFF.

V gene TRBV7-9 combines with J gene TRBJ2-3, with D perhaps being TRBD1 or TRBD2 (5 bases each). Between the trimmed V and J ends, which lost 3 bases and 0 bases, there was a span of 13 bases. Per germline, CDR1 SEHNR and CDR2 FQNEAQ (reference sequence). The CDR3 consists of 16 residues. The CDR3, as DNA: TGTGCCAGCAGCTTCCGGGGCGGTTCTAGCACAGATACGCAGTATTTT. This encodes CASSFRGGSSTDTQYF.

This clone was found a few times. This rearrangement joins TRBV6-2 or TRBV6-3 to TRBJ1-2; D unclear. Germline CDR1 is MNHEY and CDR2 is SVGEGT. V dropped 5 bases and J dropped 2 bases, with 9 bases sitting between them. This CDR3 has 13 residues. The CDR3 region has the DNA TGTGCCAGCAGTCGCAGTGGGAACTATGGCTACACCTTC. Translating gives CASSRSGNYGYTF.

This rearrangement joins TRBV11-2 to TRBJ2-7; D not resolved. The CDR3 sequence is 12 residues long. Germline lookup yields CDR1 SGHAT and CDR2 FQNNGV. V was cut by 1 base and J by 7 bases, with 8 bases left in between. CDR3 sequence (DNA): TGTGCCAGCAGCTTAGCTTCGCGGGAGCAGTACTTC. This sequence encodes CASSLASREQYF.

CDR3 in amino acids: CATGRSTEMSTDTQYF. The CDR3 DNA reads TGTGCCACCGGTAGGTCGACAGAAATGAGCACAGATACGCAGTATTTT. This chain uses TRBV15 with TRBJ2-3; D may be TRBD1 (5 bases). V was clipped by 8 bases and J by 0 bases, with 18 bases between them. The CDR3 covers 16 residues. Germline assignment: CDR1 LNHNV and CDR2 YYDKDF (reference sequence).

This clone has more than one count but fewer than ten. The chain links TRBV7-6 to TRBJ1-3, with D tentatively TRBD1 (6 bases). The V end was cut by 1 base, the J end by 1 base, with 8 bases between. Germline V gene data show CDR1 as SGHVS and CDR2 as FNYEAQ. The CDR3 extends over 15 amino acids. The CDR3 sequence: CASSLGTGSGNTIYF. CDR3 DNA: TGTGCCAGCAGCTTAGGAACAGGGTCTGGAAACACCATATATTTT.

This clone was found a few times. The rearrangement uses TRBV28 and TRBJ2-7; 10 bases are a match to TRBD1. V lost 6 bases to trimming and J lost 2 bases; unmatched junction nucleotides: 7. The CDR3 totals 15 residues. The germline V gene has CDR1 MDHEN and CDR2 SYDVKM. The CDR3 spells CASRDTGTGAYEQYF. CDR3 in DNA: TGTGCCAGCAGAGACACCGGGACAGGGGCCTACGAGCAGTACTTC.

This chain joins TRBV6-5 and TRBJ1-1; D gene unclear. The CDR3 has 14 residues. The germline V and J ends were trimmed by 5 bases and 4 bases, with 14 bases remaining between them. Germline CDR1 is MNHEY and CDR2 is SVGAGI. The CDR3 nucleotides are TGTGCCAGCAGTCATAATCGTCAGGTCACTGAAGCTTTCTTT. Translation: CASSHNRQVTEAFF.

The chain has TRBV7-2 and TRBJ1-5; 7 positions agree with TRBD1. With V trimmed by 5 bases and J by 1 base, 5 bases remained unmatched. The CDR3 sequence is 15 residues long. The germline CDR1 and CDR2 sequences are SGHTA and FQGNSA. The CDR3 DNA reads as TGTGCCAGCAGCGCACAGACAGGGAGCAATCAGCCCCAGCATTTT. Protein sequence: CASSAQTGSNQPQHF.

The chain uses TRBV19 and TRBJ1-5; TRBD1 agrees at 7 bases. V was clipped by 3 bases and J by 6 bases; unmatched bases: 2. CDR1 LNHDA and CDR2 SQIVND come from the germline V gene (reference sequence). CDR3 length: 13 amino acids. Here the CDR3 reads CASSIPGGQPQHF. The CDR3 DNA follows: TGTGCCAGTAGTATCCCAGGGGGTCAGCCCCAGCATTTT.

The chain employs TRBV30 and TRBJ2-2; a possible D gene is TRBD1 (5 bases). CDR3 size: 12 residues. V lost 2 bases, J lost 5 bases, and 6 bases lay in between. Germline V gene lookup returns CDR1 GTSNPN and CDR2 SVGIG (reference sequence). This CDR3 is CAWSKGTGELFF. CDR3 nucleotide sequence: TGTGCCTGGAGTAAGGGGACCGGGGAGCTGTTTTTT.